Sequencing of this T cell receptor beta chain was carried out in a study of response to subunit inactivated influenza vaccine. CDR1 and CDR2 from the germline V gene are DFQATT and SNEGSKA (reference sequence). Trimming left V 6 bases short and J 3 bases short, with 8 bases between. This CDR3 spans 11 amino acids. TCRdb re-derived calls from the RT-PCR reads in MiXCR, one entry per CDR3 protein. The sample lists fewer than 800,000 distinct CDR3 sequences, 15% to 18% occurring once. Sequenced material: PBMCs from blood, taken roughly 13 days after vaccination. This chain uses TRBV20-1 with TRBJ2-5, with unresolved D. The receptor was isolated from a man between 50 and 59 years old who received an inactivated influenza vaccine. The CDR3, as DNA: TGCAGTGCCCGGGCCAAAGAGACCCAGTACTTC. As protein: CSARAKETQYF.